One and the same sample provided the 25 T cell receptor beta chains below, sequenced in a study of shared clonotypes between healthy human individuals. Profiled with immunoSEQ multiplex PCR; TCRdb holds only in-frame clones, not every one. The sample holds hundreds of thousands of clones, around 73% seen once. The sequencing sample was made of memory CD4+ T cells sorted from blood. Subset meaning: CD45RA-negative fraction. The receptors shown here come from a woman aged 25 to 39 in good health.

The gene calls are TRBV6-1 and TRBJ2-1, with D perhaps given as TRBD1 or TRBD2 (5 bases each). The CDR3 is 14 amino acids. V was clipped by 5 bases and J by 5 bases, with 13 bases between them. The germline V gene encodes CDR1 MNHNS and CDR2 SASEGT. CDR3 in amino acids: CASSLGWGNNEQFF. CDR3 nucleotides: TGTGCCAGCAGTTTGGGCTGGGGGAACAATGAGCAGTTCTTC.

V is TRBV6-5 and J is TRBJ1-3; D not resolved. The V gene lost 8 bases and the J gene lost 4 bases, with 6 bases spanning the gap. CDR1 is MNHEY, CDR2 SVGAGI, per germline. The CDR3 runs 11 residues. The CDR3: CASLAGNTIYF. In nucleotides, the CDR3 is TGTGCCAGCCTTGCGGGAAACACCATATATTTT.

CDR3 DNA sequence: TGTGCCAGCAGCAAAGAAGACGGGACAGGGGTTTACGGGCAGTACTTC. Translated, it gives CASSKEDGTGVYGQYF. This rearrangement joins TRBV21-1 to TRBJ2-7; the D call of TRBD1 is as the table states it, not checked on the DNA. TRBV21-1 is given as a pseudogene. The CDR3 loop spans 16 amino acids.

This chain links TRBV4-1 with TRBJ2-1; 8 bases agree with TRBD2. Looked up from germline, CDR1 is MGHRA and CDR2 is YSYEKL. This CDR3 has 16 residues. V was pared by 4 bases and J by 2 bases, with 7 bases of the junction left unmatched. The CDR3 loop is CASSPRGAGAYNEQFF. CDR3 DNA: TGCGCCAGCAGCCCCCGCGGAGCGGGAGCCTACAATGAGCAGTTCTTC.

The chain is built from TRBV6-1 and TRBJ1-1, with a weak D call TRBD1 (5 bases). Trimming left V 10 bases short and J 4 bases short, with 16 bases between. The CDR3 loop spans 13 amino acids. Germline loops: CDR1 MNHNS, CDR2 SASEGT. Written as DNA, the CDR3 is TGTGCCACCGCGAGGGGTTCTAGCACTGAAGCTTTCTTT. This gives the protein CATARGSSTEAFF.

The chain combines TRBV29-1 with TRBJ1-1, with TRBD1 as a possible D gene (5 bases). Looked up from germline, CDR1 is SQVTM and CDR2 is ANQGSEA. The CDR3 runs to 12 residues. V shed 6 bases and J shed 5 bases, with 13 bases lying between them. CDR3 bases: TGCAGCGTGAGTGGGGGAGGTACTGAAGCTTTCTTT. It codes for CSVSGGGTEAFF.

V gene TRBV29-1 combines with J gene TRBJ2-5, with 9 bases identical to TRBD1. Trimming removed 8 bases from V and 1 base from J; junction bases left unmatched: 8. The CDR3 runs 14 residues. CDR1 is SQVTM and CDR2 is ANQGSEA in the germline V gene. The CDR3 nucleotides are TGCAGCACCACCGGGACAGGGATCCAAGAGACCCAGTACTTC. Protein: CSTTGTGIQETQYF. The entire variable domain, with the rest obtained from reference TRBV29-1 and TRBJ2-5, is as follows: SAVISQKPSRDICQRGTSLTIQCQVDSQVTMMFWYRQQPGQSLTLIATANQGSEATYESGFVIDKFPISRPNLTFSTLTVSNMSPEDSSIYLCSTTGTGIQETQYFGPGTRLLVL.

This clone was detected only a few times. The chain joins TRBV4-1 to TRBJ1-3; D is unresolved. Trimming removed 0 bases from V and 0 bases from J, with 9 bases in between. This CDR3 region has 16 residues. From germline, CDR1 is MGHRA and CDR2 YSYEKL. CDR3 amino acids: CASSQEKPTSGNTIYF. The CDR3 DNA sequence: TGCGCCAGCAGCCAAGAGAAGCCTACCTCTGGAAACACCATATATTTT.

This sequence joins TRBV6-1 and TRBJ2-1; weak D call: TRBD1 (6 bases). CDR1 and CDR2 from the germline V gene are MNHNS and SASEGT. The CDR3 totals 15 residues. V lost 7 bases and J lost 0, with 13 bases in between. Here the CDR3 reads CASTLGQSSYNEQFF. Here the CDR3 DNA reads TGTGCCAGCACTCTCGGACAGAGCTCCTACAATGAGCAGTTCTTC.

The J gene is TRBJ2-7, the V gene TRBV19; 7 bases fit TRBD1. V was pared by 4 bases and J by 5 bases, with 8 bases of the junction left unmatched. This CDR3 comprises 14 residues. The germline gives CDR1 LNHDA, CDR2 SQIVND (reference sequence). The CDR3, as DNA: TGTGCCAGTAGTACGACAGGGCTGTCCAACGAGCAGTACTTC. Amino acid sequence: CASSTTGLSNEQYF.

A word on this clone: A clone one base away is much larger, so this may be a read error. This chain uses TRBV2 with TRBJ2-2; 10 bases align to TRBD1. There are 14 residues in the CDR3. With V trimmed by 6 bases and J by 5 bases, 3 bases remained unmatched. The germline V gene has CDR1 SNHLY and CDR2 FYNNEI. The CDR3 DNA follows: TGTGCCAGCAGAGGGACAGGGGAAACCGGGGAGCTGTTTTTT. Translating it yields CASRGTGETGELFF. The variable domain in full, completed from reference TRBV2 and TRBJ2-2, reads EPEVTQTPSHQVTQMGQEVILRCVPISNHLYFYWYRQILGQKVEFLVSFYNNEISEKSEIFDDQFSVERPDGSNFTLKIRSTKLEDSAMYFCASRGTGETGELFFGEGSRLTVL.

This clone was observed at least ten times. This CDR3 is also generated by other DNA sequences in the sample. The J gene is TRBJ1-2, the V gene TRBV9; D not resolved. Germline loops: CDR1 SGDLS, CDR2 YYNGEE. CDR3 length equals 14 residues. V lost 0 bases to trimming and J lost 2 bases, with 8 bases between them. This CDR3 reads CASSVGSENYGYTF. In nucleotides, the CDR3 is TGTGCCAGCAGCGTAGGATCAGAGAACTATGGCTACACCTTC.

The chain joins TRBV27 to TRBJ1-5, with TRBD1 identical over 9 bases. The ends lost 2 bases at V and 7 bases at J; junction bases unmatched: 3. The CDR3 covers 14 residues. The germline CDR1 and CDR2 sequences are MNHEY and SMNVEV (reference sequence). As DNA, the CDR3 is TGTGCCAGCAGTTTAAGGGGGACAGGGCAGCCCCAGCATTTT. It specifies CASSLRGTGQPQHF.

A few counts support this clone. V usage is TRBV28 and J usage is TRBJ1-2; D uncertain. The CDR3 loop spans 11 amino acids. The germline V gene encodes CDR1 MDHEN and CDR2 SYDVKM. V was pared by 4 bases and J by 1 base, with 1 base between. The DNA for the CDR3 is TGTGCCAGCAGTTATAACTATGGCTACACCTTC. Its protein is CASSYNYGYTF.

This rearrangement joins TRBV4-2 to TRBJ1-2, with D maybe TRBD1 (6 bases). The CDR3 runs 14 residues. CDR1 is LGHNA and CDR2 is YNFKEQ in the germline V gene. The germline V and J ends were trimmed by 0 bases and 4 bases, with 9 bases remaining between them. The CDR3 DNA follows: TGTGCCAGCAGCCAAGAAGGGACAAGCTATGGCTACACCTTC. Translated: CASSQEGTSYGYTF.

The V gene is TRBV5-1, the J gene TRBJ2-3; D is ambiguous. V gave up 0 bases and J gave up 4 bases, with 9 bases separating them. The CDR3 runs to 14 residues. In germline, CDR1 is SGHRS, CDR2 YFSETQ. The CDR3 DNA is TGCGCCAGCAGCTTGGCCAGGACGGCAGATACGCAGTATTTT. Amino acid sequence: CASSLARTADTQYF.

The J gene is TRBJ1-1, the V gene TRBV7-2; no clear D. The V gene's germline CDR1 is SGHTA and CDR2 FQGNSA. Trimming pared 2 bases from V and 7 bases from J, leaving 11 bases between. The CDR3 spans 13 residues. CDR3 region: CASSLPDGVEAFF. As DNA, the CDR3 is TGTGCCAGCAGCTTACCCGACGGAGTTGAAGCTTTCTTT.

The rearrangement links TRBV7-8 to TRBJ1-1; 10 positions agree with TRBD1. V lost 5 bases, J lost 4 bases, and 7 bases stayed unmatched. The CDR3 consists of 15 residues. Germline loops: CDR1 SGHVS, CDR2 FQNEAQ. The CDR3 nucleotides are TGTGCCAGCAGCCAGAGACAGGGGGCTAGCACTGAAGCTTTCTTT. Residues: CASSQRQGASTEAFF.

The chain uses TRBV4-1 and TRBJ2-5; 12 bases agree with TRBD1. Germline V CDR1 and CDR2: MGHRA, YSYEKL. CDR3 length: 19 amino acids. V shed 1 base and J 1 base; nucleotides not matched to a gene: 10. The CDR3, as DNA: TGCGCCAGCAGCCAAGCCCCAGCCGGGACAGGGGGCGGCCAAGAGACCCAGTACTTC. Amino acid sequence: CASSQAPAGTGGGQETQYF.

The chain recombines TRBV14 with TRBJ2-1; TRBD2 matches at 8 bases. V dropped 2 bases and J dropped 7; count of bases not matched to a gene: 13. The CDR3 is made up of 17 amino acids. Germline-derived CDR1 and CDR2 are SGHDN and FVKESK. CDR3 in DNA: TGTGCCAGCAGCCAATGGGGGAGCGGGAGAGCTGGGAATGAGCAGTTCTTC. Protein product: CASSQWGSGRAGNEQFF.

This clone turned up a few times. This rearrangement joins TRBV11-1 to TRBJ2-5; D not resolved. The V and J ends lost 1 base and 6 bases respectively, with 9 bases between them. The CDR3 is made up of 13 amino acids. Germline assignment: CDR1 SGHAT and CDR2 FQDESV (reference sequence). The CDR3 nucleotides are TGTGCCAGCAGCTTAGATGGGGTGCAGACCCAGTACTTC. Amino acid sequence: CASSLDGVQTQYF.

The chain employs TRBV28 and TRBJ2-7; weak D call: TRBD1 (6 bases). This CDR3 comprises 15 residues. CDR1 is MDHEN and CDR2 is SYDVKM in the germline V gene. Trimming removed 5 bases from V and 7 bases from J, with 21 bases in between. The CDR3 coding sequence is TGTGCCAGCAGTCCCCCGGGACATGGCCTACGGGAGCAGTACTTC. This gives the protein CASSPPGHGLREQYF.

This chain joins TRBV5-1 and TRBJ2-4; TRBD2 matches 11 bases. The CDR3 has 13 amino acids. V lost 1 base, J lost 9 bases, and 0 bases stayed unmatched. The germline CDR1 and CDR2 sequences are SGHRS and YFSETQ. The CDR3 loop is CASSLTSGSIQYF. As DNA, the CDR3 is TGCGCCAGCAGCTTGACTAGCGGGAGCATTCAGTACTTC.

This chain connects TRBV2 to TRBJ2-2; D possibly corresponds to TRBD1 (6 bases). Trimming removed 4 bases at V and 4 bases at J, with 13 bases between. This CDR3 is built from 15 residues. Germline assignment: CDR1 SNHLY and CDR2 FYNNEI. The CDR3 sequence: CASSGPQGRTGELFF. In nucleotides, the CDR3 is TGTGCCAGCAGTGGTCCCCAGGGGCGCACCGGGGAGCTGTTTTTT. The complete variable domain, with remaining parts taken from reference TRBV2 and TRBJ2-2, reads EPEVTQTPSHQVTQMGQEVILRCVPISNHLYFYWYRQILGQKVEFLVSFYNNEISEKSEIFDDQFSVERPDGSNFTLKIRSTKLEDSAMYFCASSGPQGRTGELFFGEGSRLTVL.

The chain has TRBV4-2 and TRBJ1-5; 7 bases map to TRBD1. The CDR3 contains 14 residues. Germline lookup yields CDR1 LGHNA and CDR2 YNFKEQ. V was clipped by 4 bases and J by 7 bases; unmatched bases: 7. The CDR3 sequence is CASSPDYRGQPQHF. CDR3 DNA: TGTGCCAGCAGCCCAGACTACAGGGGACAGCCCCAGCATTTT.